This record concerns one T cell receptor (beta chain) sequence. The entry originates in a study of T cell responses to AZD1222 COVID-19 vaccine. Profiling relied on immunoSEQ multiplex PCR, and the TCRdb table lists in-frame clones only, not all of them. The sample carries 150,000 to 200,000 clones, 80% to 90% recorded once. The receptor's source is an adult in good health. The sequenced sample was peripheral blood, obtained on day 0 of MenACWY control vaccination.

CDR3 sequence reads: CASSQRRYNEQFF. CDR3 nucleotide sequence: TGTGCCAGCAGCCAGAGGCGGTACAATGAGCAGTTCTTC. The chain carries TRBV6-5 and TRBJ2-1; D remains unclear. The germline V gene encodes CDR1 MNHEY and CDR2 SVGAGI. Trimming removed 6 bases at V and 4 bases at J, with 10 bases between. The CDR3 sequence is 13 residues long.